A selection of T cell receptor beta chains follows, all from one sample in a study of T cell changes during pregnancy in multiple sclerosis. Method: immunoSEQ multiplex PCR; TCRdb's copy keeps in-frame clones and lacks some. The profile shows 39,000 or so clones, about nine tenths of them singletons. The source was CD4+ T cells from peripheral blood mononuclear cells, collected after pregnancy. The source is a female donor in good health, enrolled as a control in a pregnancy study. Both conserved end residues are part of each CDR3. The D gene is left open where the match is weak. The size of a clone is reported for some rows only, either as once, few or many, or as a class for expanded clones.

CDR3 DNA	CDR3 protein	J gene	D gene	clone size	V gene
TGTGCCAGCAGCTCTGCGGGGGGAAAGTTTGAAGCTTTCTTT	CASSSAGGKFEAFF	TRBJ1-1	.	.	TRBV11-2
TGTGCCAGCACAAACAATCCCGGGACAGGGTTGTACTACACCTTC	CASTNNPGTGLYYTF	TRBJ1-2	TRBD1	.	TRBV6-1
TGTGCCAGCAAATCTGGACTAGCGGGATTCTTCAGTGAGCAGTTCTTC	CASKSGLAGFFSEQFF	TRBJ2-1	TRBD2	.	TRBV28
TGTGCCAGCTCACCTCTGGGGAGAACAGATACGCAGTATTTT	CASSPLGRTDTQYF	TRBJ2-3	.	.	TRBV18
TGTGCCAGTAGCCCGGGACTAGCGGGAGGAGAGACCCAGTACTTC	CASSPGLAGGETQYF	TRBJ2-5	TRBD2	.	TRBV19
TGTGCCAGCAGCTTAGCTGGACTAGCGGGAGTCGGTGAGCAGTTCTTC	CASSLAGLAGVGEQFF	TRBJ2-1	TRBD2	once	TRBV11-2
TGCGCCAGCAGCTCCGGAGGACAGGGCTCCTACGAGCAGTACTTC	CASSSGGQGSYEQYF	TRBJ2-7	TRBD1	.	TRBV5-1
TGTGCCAGCAGTGTGGCCAGGGGGCCCGGGGAGCTGTTTTTT	CASSVARGPGELFF	TRBJ2-2	TRBD1	few	TRBV2
TGTGCCAGCAGCCCCCGGGGGGGGGCGATGAACACTGAAGCTTTCTTT	CASSPRGGAMNTEAFF	TRBJ1-1	.	.	TRBV7-2
TGTGCCAGCAGTTCGACCAGACTAGCGGGGCTCCGCAATGAGCAGTTCTTC	CASSSTRLAGLRNEQFF	TRBJ2-1	TRBD2	.	TRBV27
TGTGCCAGCAGCAAGGGCGAAGCTTTCTTT	CASSKGEAFF	TRBJ1-1	.	once	TRBV21-1
TGTGCCAGCAGCTCAACAGGGGAAAATTCACCCCTCCACTTT	CASSSTGENSPLHF	TRBJ1-6	TRBD1	few	TRBV11-3
TGTGCCTGGACCAGGGACAGCTATGGCTACACCTTC	CAWTRDSYGYTF	TRBJ1-2	TRBD1	.	TRBV30
TGTGCCAGCAGCGTAGATTGGCGGGGGGCGGGCGGGGAGCTGTTTTTT	CASSVDWRGAGGELFF	TRBJ2-2	TRBD2	once	TRBV9
TGTGCCAGCAGCCGAGGCGGGGTGGCTAGCACAGATACGCAGTATTTT	CASSRGGVASTDTQYF	TRBJ2-3	.	.	TRBV7-2
TGTGCCACTCATAGTGGTGGGGCTAGCACTGAAGCTTTCTTT	CATHSGGASTEAFF	TRBJ1-1	.	.	TRBV19
TGTGCCAGCAGCTCCGGGACTAGCGGGAGATTATATGAGCAGTTCTTC	CASSSGTSGRLYEQFF	TRBJ2-1	TRBD2	.	TRBV7-2
TGTGCCAGCAGTTTACCGGGACAGCCTTTTGAAGCTTTCTTT	CASSLPGQPFEAFF	TRBJ1-1	TRBD1	few	TRBV6-5
TGTGCCAGCAGCTTTGGACAGGGCCAAGAGACCCAGTACTTC	CASSFGQGQETQYF	TRBJ2-5	TRBD1	once	TRBV13
TGTGCCAGCAGCTTAGCGTCTAGCGGGAACAATGAGCAGTTCTTC	CASSLASSGNNEQFF	TRBJ2-1	TRBD2	.	TRBV7-9
TGTGCCAGCAGCCCGGGGGGAGCGAACGCCTACGAGCAGTACTTC	CASSPGGANAYEQYF	TRBJ2-7	TRBD2	.	TRBV11-3
TGTGCCAGCAGCCGGGACACTGAAGAAAAACTGTTTTTT	CASSRDTEEKLFF	TRBJ1-4	.	.	TRBV25-1
TGTGCCACCAGCAGGGACAGCACCTATGGCTACACCTTC	CATSRDSTYGYTF	TRBJ1-2	.	once	TRBV15
TGTGCCAGCTCACCCTTGAGCGGGGCCGCCGGGGAGCTGTTTTTT	CASSPLSGAAGELFF	TRBJ2-2	TRBD2	.	TRBV18